A selection of T cell receptor beta chains follows, all from one sample in a study of blood T cell repertoires in COVID-19. Libraries were prepared by immunoSEQ multiplex PCR; TCRdb keeps only in-frame clonotypes and omits some of them. The table includes about 260,000 clones, roughly nine tenths detected once. Sequencing was done on a sample of peripheral blood. The receptors here all came from a man aged 60 to 75 who had recovered from COVID-19. CDR3s include the opening cysteine and the closing phenylalanine or tryptophan. D genes are given only for firm matches. Where a row states a size, it is once, few, many or the class of an expanded clone; other rows omit it.

D: NA; size: few; J: TRBJ1-2; V: TRBV12-3/TRBV12-4; CDR3: CASTANNYGYTF; DNA: TGTGCCAGCACAGCGAATAACTATGGCTACACCTTC
D: NA; size: NA; J: TRBJ2-3; V: TRBV20-1; CDR3: CSAPEGDTQYF; DNA: TGCAGTGCTCCCGAGGGCGATACGCAGTATTTT
D: NA; size: NA; J: TRBJ2-5; V: TRBV3-1/TRBV3-2; CDR3: CASSQDRTVQETQYF; DNA: TGTGCCAGCAGCCAAGATCGGACAGTCCAAGAGACCCAGTACTTC
D: NA; size: once; J: TRBJ1-6; V: TRBV27; CDR3: CASRAQVNSPLHF; DNA: TGTGCCAGCAGGGCCCAGGTCAACTCACCCCTCCACTTT
D: TRBD1; size: NA; J: TRBJ1-3; V: TRBV7-7; CDR3: CASSPTGVGSGNTIYF; DNA: TGTGCTAGCAGCCCAACAGGGGTCGGCTCTGGAAACACCATATATTTT
D: NA; size: NA; J: TRBJ2-6; V: TRBV30; CDR3: CAWMLTDGANVLTF; DNA: TGTGCCTGGATGCTGACAGATGGGGCCAACGTCCTGACTTTC
D: TRBD1; size: few; J: TRBJ1-2; V: TRBV6-6; CDR3: CASSLRLDRAVNYGYTF; DNA: TGTGCCAGCAGTCTTCGGCTAGACAGGGCTGTTAACTATGGCTACACCTTC
D: NA; size: NA; J: TRBJ1-2; V: TRBV21-1; CDR3: CASSKNGTGYGYTF; DNA: TGTGCCAGCAGCAAAAATGGGACTGGCTATGGCTACACCTTC
D: NA; size: NA; J: TRBJ1-1; V: TRBV15; CDR3: CATSRIGWERTKAFF; DNA: TGTGCCACCAGCAGAATAGGTTGGGAGCGGACGAAAGCTTTCTTT
D: NA; size: NA; J: TRBJ1-3; V: TRBV29-1; CDR3: CSAAPARGNTIYF; DNA: TGCAGCGCCGCACCGGCGCGGGGAAACACCATATATTTT
D: NA; size: NA; J: TRBJ2-5; V: TRBV12-3/TRBV12-4; CDR3: CASSSFAGETQYF; DNA: TGTGCCAGCAGTTCCTTTGCCGGAGAGACCCAGTACTTC
D: TRBD1; size: NA; J: TRBJ1-5; V: TRBV13; CDR3: CASSSGTVNQPQHF; DNA: TGTGCCAGCAGCTCGGGGACAGTCAATCAGCCCCAGCATTTT
D: TRBD1; size: NA; J: TRBJ2-3; V: TRBV27; CDR3: CASSYGTADTQYF; DNA: TGTGCCAGCAGCTACGGGACAGCAGATACGCAGTATTTT
D: NA; size: NA; J: TRBJ2-7; V: TRBV5-5; CDR3: CASSLRWAGYEQYF; DNA: TGTGCCAGCAGCTTGCGGTGGGCAGGCTACGAGCAGTACTTC
D: TRBD1; size: NA; J: TRBJ2-2; V: TRBV2; CDR3: CASSLQGLGTGELFF; DNA: TGTGCCAGCAGCCTACAGGGGCTTGGCACCGGGGAGCTGTTTTTT
D: TRBD1; size: NA; J: TRBJ2-7; V: TRBV10-3; CDR3: CATSGQGAGPAKEQYF; DNA: TGTGCCACCTCTGGACAGGGGGCCGGCCCGGCAAAAGAGCAGTACTTC
D: NA; size: NA; J: TRBJ1-1; V: TRBV7-2; CDR3: CASSLAPGREGEAFF; DNA: TGTGCCAGCAGCTTAGCGCCTGGCAGGGAAGGAGAAGCTTTCTTT
D: TRBD1; size: NA; J: TRBJ2-5; V: TRBV24-1; CDR3: CATSDPNRGLGETQYF; DNA: TGTGCCACCAGTGATCCAAATAGGGGGCTCGGAGAGACCCAGTACTTC
D: TRBD2; size: NA; J: TRBJ2-7; V: TRBV19; CDR3: CASSLSGVSYEQYF; DNA: TGTGCCAGTAGTCTGAGCGGGGTCTCCTACGAGCAGTACTTC
D: NA; size: NA; J: TRBJ2-3; V: TRBV19; CDR3: CASSRETDTQYF; DNA: TGTGCCAGTTCCCGCGAAACAGATACGCAGTATTTT
D: NA; size: NA; J: TRBJ1-1; V: TRBV5-1; CDR3: CASSFEFFEGTEAFF; DNA: TGCGCCAGCAGCTTTGAGTTTTTCGAGGGCACTGAAGCTTTCTTT
D: NA; size: NA; J: TRBJ1-3; V: TRBV3-1/TRBV3-2; CDR3: CASSLEWALSGNTIYF; DNA: TGTGCCAGCAGCCTCGAGTGGGCCCTATCTGGAAACACCATATATTTT